This TCR beta chain was obtained from a study of human T cells and chemical hapten exposure. Study context: Patch tests containing 0.01% DPC, applied to the upper back, were read at 6 days. Study outcomes and limitations: Expanded TCRs formed significantly more large CDR3 similarity clusters than controls.

Germline assignment: CDR1 MDHEN and CDR2 SYDVKM. The CDR3 is made up of 15 amino acids. V lost 6 bases to trimming and J lost 7 bases, with 18 bases between them. Described time point: pre-sensitization, week 0. Noted treatment: therapeutic diphenylcyclopropenone sensitization with weekly scalp DPC. Details on this clonotype: What it binds is unknown.

The study's library attached unique molecular identifiers to single cDNA molecules. TCRdb passed the RACE reads through MiXCR, listing each CDR3 protein once. This table holds under 100,000 distinct CDR3 sequences, about 8.5% found once. Sequences were derived from whole blood, sampled in connection with sensitization to the hapten diphenylcyclopropenone (DPC). The rearrangement joins TRBV28 to TRBJ1-4; D unresolved. The clonotype originates from a man aged 40-55 years with alopecia areata. Some clones in this sample may be carry-over from other donors' samples. The CDR3 here is CASSERVGVGEKLFF. The CDR3 bases are TGTGCCAGCAGCGAGAGAGTGGGCGTTGGTGAAAAACTGTTTTTT.